These 15 T cell receptor beta chains were sequenced from one sample in a study of blood T cell repertoires in COVID-19. Sequencing used immunoSEQ multiplex PCR; TCRdb keeps in-frame clones, though not all of them. The sample holds 100,000 to 120,000 clones, 85% to 90% seen once. Sequencing used peripheral blood. Receptors originate from a woman between 50 and 59 years old with acute or convalescent COVID-19.

V gene TRBV12-3 or TRBV12-4 combines with J gene TRBJ1-2; TRBD1 might be the D (5 bases). V was shortened by 6 bases and J by 6 bases, with 14 bases between the two germline ends. The CDR3 totals 13 residues. As DNA, the CDR3 is TGTGCCAGCAGCCAGGGCCGTCCGAATGGCTACACCTTC. Its translation is CASSQGRPNGYTF.

The chain joins TRBV27 to TRBJ1-3, with D unresolved. The CDR3 sequence is 15 residues long. In germline, CDR1 is MNHEY, CDR2 SMNVEV (reference sequence). Between the trimmed V and J ends, which lost 4 bases and 0 bases, there was a span of 10 bases. CDR3 in DNA: TGTGCCAGCAGTTCCCTCACGAGCTCTGGAAACACCATATATTTT. Its protein product is CASSSLTSSGNTIYF.

V is TRBV28 and J is TRBJ2-4; D might be TRBD1 (6 bases). V was cut by 3 bases and J by 1 base, with 7 bases left in between. Looked up from germline, CDR1 is MDHEN and CDR2 is SYDVKM. The CDR3 contains 14 residues. The CDR3 reads CASSFQGAKNIQYF. The CDR3 DNA reads TGTGCCAGCAGTTTCCAGGGGGCCAAAAACATTCAGTACTTC.

The chain uses TRBV20-1 and TRBJ1-4; D possibly corresponds to TRBD1 (5 bases). CDR3 length equals 13 residues. Per germline, CDR1 DFQATT and CDR2 SNEGSKA (reference sequence). Trimming pared 3 bases from V and 7 bases from J, leaving 12 bases between. CDR3 loop: CSASPPGIEKLFF. CDR3 sequence (DNA): TGCAGTGCTAGTCCACCAGGGATTGAAAAACTGTTTTTT.

The chain employs TRBV10-3 and TRBJ1-2, with D tentatively TRBD1 (5 bases). The CDR3 consists of 12 residues. V was clipped by 3 bases and J by 4 bases, with 6 bases between them. Germline assignment: CDR1 ENHRY and CDR2 SYGVKD. CDR3 DNA: TGTGCCATCAGTGAAGGGGCCTATGGCTACACCTTC. Translation: CAISEGAYGYTF.

The chain couples TRBV18 to TRBJ2-2, with TRBD1 identical over 7 bases. Germline V gene data show CDR1 as KGHSH and CDR2 as LQKENI. The length of the CDR3 is 16 residues. Germline trimming cut 2 bases from V and 4 bases from J; bases unmatched to any gene: 7. In nucleotides, the CDR3 is TGTGCCAGCTCACCATCGCAGGGGGTACCCACCGGGGAGCTGTTTTTT. As protein: CASSPSQGVPTGELFF.

The chain combines TRBV19 with TRBJ2-2, with TRBD1 as a possible D gene (5 bases). The germline gives CDR1 LNHDA, CDR2 SQIVND (reference sequence). Trimming left V 3 bases short and J 4 bases short, with 15 bases between. The CDR3 sequence is 16 residues long. The CDR3 loop reads CASSMERGSTTGELFF. The CDR3 nucleotides are TGTGCCAGTAGTATGGAAAGGGGCAGCACCACCGGGGAGCTGTTTTTT.

This clone was counted once. This sequence joins TRBV7-8 and TRBJ2-3; 10 positions agree with TRBD2. J lost 4 bases, V lost 1 base, and 5 bases had no gene match. The CDR3 consists of 16 residues. Germline V gives CDR1 SGHVS, CDR2 FQNEAQ. The CDR3 coding sequence is TGTGCCAGCAGCTTAGTACCAGCGGGAGGGTCAGATACGCAGTATTTT. Protein: CASSLVPAGGSDTQYF.

The chain combines TRBV7-8 with TRBJ2-5, with TRBD2 matching over 8 bases. CDR3 length equals 17 residues. V trimming: 6 bases; J trimming: 4 bases; junction bases outside the gene matches: 16. The germline V gene encodes CDR1 SGHVS and CDR2 FQNEAQ. This CDR3 is CASRHMEREFAGETQYF. The CDR3 DNA is TGTGCCAGCAGACACATGGAGCGGGAGTTTGCTGGAGAGACCCAGTACTTC.

The chain links TRBV19 to TRBJ1-5; maybe TRBD1 (5 bases). V was trimmed by 3 bases and J by 6 bases, leaving 12 bases between them. This CDR3 region has 14 residues. The germline V gene has CDR1 LNHDA and CDR2 SQIVND (reference sequence). CDR3 nucleotides: TGTGCCAGTAGTATCAGGGAAAATGGTCAGCCCCAGCATTTT. Translated, it gives CASSIRENGQPQHF.

This chain joins TRBV30 and TRBJ1-1, with D unresolved. Germline V CDR1 and CDR2: GTSNPN, SVGIG (reference sequence). The CDR3 has 13 amino acids. With 7 bases removed from V and 1 base from J, the gap between germline ends came to 13 bases. The CDR3 protein is CASRVAGNTEAFF. DNA for the CDR3: TGTGCCTCGAGGGTAGCTGGGAACACTGAAGCTTTCTTT.

The J gene is TRBJ1-1, the V gene TRBV2; 9 nucleotides line up with TRBD1. Germline V gene lookup returns CDR1 SNHLY and CDR2 FYNNEI. V was clipped by 8 bases and J by 4 bases; unmatched bases: 8. This CDR3 comprises 14 residues. In DNA form, the CDR3 reads TGTGCCAGCGCCTGGGACAGGGATGGCACTGAAGCTTTCTTT. The encoded protein is CASAWDRDGTEAFF.

V usage is TRBV28 and J usage is TRBJ2-7, with TRBD1 as a possible D gene (5 bases). The CDR3 is 12 amino acids. The V gene lost 3 bases and the J gene lost 4 bases, with 7 bases spanning the gap. Germline values: CDR1 MDHEN, CDR2 SYDVKM. CDR3 sequence (DNA): TGTGCCAGCAGTTTGACAGAATACGAGCAGTACTTC. Amino acids: CASSLTEYEQYF.

V gene TRBV5-1 combines with J gene TRBJ1-2, with 8 nucleotides matching TRBD1. Trimming took 2 bases from V and 4 from J; bases not matched to a gene: 1. From germline, CDR1 is SGHRS and CDR2 YFSETQ. CDR3 length: 13 amino acids. In DNA, the CDR3 is TGCGCCAGCAGCTTTGGACAGGGCTATGGCTACACCTTC. It yields the protein CASSFGQGYGYTF.

The genes are TRBV21-1 and TRBJ1-6; TRBD1 was called by the table and not checked on the DNA. TRBV21-1 corresponds to a pseudogene. The CDR3 consists of 18 residues. CDR3 coding DNA: TGTGCCAGCAGCAAAGGAGTCAAGGGGGACACTAGGAATTCACCCCTCCACTTT. It translates to CASSKGVKGDTRNSPLHF.